This paragraph covers one T cell receptor (beta chain) sequence. This receptor's antigen is unknown. No per-base quality is available; no much larger clone lies one base away. The record originates from a study of sequential checkpoint blockade in melanoma (dated by TCRdb to the late 2010s). At the level of the whole study: Using 1:1 randomization, the trial assigned patients either to first-line nivolumab followed by ipilimumab (arm A) or to ipilimumab followed by nivolumab (arm B). Maintenance nivolumab was given following each of the two trial sequences. TCRbeta immunosequencing was performed on DNA from approximately 93 pretreatment melanoma tumor samples. For around 21 patients, matched tumor biopsies were obtained before treatment and at week 13, following single-agent nivolumab (arm A) or ipilimumab (arm B). Roughly three quarters of the matched tumor biopsy pairs taken before and after treatment were from the same lesion. Overall results and qualifications from the work: Within-arm analyses of tumor T-cell fraction were limited by small sample sizes and reduced statistical power. Validation of the response-prediction model combining TCR metrics and mutation burden is needed in larger, independent patient cohorts. Patients with increases in tumor T-cell fraction and clonality by week 13 were approximately 30 times more likely to achieve clinical benefit. Among patients in arm A, the nivolumab-first arm, pretreatment tumor TIL clonality was associated with response (P = .04). PD-L1 staining and CD8+ T-cell counts correlated with tumor T-cell fraction and clonality, whereas mutational load did not.

The immunoSEQ Assay was used to immunosequence TCRbeta CDR3 regions from genomic DNA. Before high-throughput sequencing, the genomic DNA was amplified using bias-controlled multiplex PCR. In the paper's pipeline: To quantify the absolute abundance of each unique TCRbeta CDR3 region, the sequences were collapsed and filtered. Clonality was defined as 1 minus Pielou's evenness and was calculated using productive rearrangements only. Tumor T-cell fraction was calculated by normalizing TCRbeta template counts to the amount of usable DNA, which was estimated from several housekeeping genes. Clones with significantly greater frequencies in on-treatment versus baseline samples were identified using a previously published method. TCRdb limited this immuneACCESS table to in-frame rearrangements with V and J called. A share of clones is missing; checked studies link under half to unresolved V genes, and the rest is unexplained. That table is the source of V, J and clone size, and D and trimming were worked out from the DNA. This sample gives roughly 36,000 clones in total; 30% to 40% of them show up just once. The ten largest clones add up to 1.6% of the sample.

The treatment or condition label corresponds to: randomized to nivolumab then ipilimumab (arm A) or the reverse (arm B). Prior DNA-damaging chemotherapy had not been received by any trial patient. Samples were obtained from patients with melanoma enrolled in CheckMate 064, a randomized, open-label phase II trial of sequential checkpoint blockade. Genomic DNA from formalin-fixed paraffin-embedded (FFPE) tissue samples was used for tumor TCR sequencing. V loses 3 bases, J loses 7 bases, and the germline ends lie 13 bases apart. From the germline V gene (reference sequence), CDR1 is LNHDA and CDR2 is SQIVND. The CDR3 goes from the cysteine to the phenylalanine over 14 residues. Here the CDR3 DNA is all that survives: 42 bases in frame from base 1.

The sample in question was tumor tissue (inferred from file names), obtained from a patient given nivolumab and ipilimumab in sequence. The TCR was taken from a human donor with melanoma. Recombination connected TRBV19 to TRBJ1-5, and possibly TRBD1, on 6 matching bases. The CDR3 protein sequence reads: CASSIRGAEQPQHF. Read as DNA, the sequence is TGTGCCAGTAGTATCCGGGGGGCAGAGCAGCCCCAGCATTTT.